These T cell receptor beta chains were read from a single sample in a study of cytomegalovirus exposure and HLA in healthy donors. TCRdb's table, derived via immunoSEQ multiplex PCR, lists solely in-frame clones and lacks some. The table lists fewer than 150,000 clones, roughly 80% of them singletons. The source material was PBMCs. The source of these receptors is a man aged 55 to 70 in good health and CMV-seropositive. The CDR3 runs from the conserved cysteine through the conserved F or W. Fields, in order: J gene, clone size, V gene, D gene, CDR3 DNA, CDR3 protein. D genes are given only for firm matches. Clone sizes are given selectively: once, few, many, or a class where the clone is expanded.

>TRBJ2-1|-|TRBV30|TRBD2
TGTGCCTGGAGGGGGCTAGCGGTTAGCAATGAGCAGTTCTTC
CAWRGLAVSNEQFF
>TRBJ2-7|-|TRBV7-9|TRBD1
TGTGCCAGCAGCTTAGCGGCAGGGGGCATCTCCTACGAGCAGTACTTC
CASSLAAGGISYEQYF
>TRBJ2-7|-|TRBV5-6|TRBD1
TGTGCCAGCAGCTTGGCCGGGACAGGGTTTGGTGGCGAGCAGTACTTC
CASSLAGTGFGGEQYF
>TRBJ2-7|-|TRBV18|TRBD1
TGTGCCAGCTCTAACGGGGACAGGGGTTACGAGCAGTACTTC
CASSNGDRGYEQYF
>TRBJ2-6|-|TRBV5-1|-
TGCGCCGGCAGGGAATCACAGGGCGCTGGGGCCAACGTCCTGACTTTC
CAGRESQGAGANVLTF
>TRBJ1-3|-|TRBV4-2|TRBD1
TGTGCCAGCAGCCAAGGTACAGGGGCAAACTCTGGAAACACCATATATTTT
CASSQGTGANSGNTIYF
>TRBJ1-2|-|TRBV5-6|TRBD1
TGTGCCAGCAGCCAAGGACAGGGATACTATGGCTACACCTTC
CASSQGQGYYGYTF
>TRBJ1-3|-|TRBV6-1|-
TGTGCCAGCAGTGATGGAGGGACTGGAAACACCATATATTTT
CASSDGGTGNTIYF
>TRBJ2-2|-|TRBV7-3|-
TGTGCCAGCAGCTTAGTGACTACAAACACCGGGGAGCTGTTTTTT
CASSLVTTNTGELFF
>TRBJ2-2|-|TRBV9|TRBD1
TGTGCCAGCAGCCCCCAGACAGGGGGCACCGGGGAGCTGTTTTTT
CASSPQTGGTGELFF
>TRBJ2-1|-|TRBV19|TRBD2
TGTGCCAGCAGGATAGCGGGTAGCTCCTACAATGAGCAGTTCTTC
CASRIAGSSYNEQFF
>TRBJ2-1|-|TRBV5-6|-
TGTGCCAGCAGCTTGGGGACTATCTCCTACAATGAGCAGTTCTTC
CASSLGTISYNEQFF
>TRBJ1-2|-|TRBV19|-
TGTGCCAGTAGTATGGAAACAGGGACCGGCTACACCTTC
CASSMETGTGYTF
>TRBJ2-3|-|TRBV7-9|TRBD1
TGTGCCAGCAGCCCCCGGACAGGGGTCCGCACAGATACGCAGTATTTT
CASSPRTGVRTDTQYF
>TRBJ2-1|few|TRBV29-1|-
TGCAGCGCCCGACTAGATGGGCCAAAGCAGTTCTTC
CSARLDGPKQFF
>TRBJ1-5|-|TRBV30|TRBD1
TGTGCCTGGAGTTTAGACAGGGGAGGCCAGCCCCAGCATTTT
CAWSLDRGGQPQHF
>TRBJ2-3|-|TRBV19|TRBD1
TGTGCCAGTAGGGGGACAGCTTTGAGCACAGATACGCAGTATTTT
CASRGTALSTDTQYF
>TRBJ1-1|once|TRBV5-1|TRBD1
TGCGCCAGCAGCTTGACGATGCAGGGGGCTGAAGCTTTCTTT
CASSLTMQGAEAFF
>TRBJ1-1|-|TRBV20-1|-
TGCAGCCCTACCTCGAACACTGAAGCTTTCTTT
CSPTSNTEAFF
>TRBJ2-3|-|TRBV28|TRBD1
TGTGCCAGCAGTTTTTCTCGAGGGGGCCAAGATACGCAGTATTTT
CASSFSRGGQDTQYF
>TRBJ2-3|-|TRBV5-1|-
TGCGCCAGCAGCCGGGGAGACCGTCCCACAGATACGCAGTATTTT
CASSRGDRPTDTQYF
>TRBJ1-1|-|TRBV2|-
TGTGCCAGCAGTGGGTTAACGGGACTTTACATGAACACTGAAGCTTTCTTT
CASSGLTGLYMNTEAFF
>TRBJ1-5|-|TRBV6-5|-
TGTGCCAGCATGGGCGGGGTGAGCAATCAGCCCCAGCATTTT
CASMGGVSNQPQHF